This T cell receptor (beta chain) appears in the sequencing data of a study of cytomegalovirus exposure and HLA in healthy donors. The PCR made use of 60 Vbeta and 13 Jbeta primers. Sequencing used immunoSEQ multiplex PCR; TCRdb keeps in-frame clones, though not all of them. This sample has over 100,000 clones; more than 65% occur once, and the top ten carry approximately 4.2%. With V trimmed by 0 bases and J by 0 bases, 10 bases remained unmatched. The CDR3 has 19 residues. Germline loops: CDR1 MNHEY, CDR2 SMNVEV (reference sequence). Notes on this clone: What it binds is not known.

General study results and limits: Follow-up analysis found HLA locus-dependent TCR association rates, highest for DRB1 and lowest for HLA-C. Rare sequences made up most TCRs, while some public TCRs were found in many donors.

The chain joins TRBV27 to TRBJ1-4, with TRBD1 identical over 7 bases. The TCR was taken from a male donor in good health and CMV-seropositive. Sequenced input: PBMCs. CDR3 amino acids: CASSLSMAGGRATNEKLFF. The CDR3 DNA reads as TGTGCCAGCAGTTTATCGATGGCAGGGGGGCGTGCAACTAATGAAAAACTGTTTTTT. The full variable domain, with the rest looked up from reference TRBV27 and TRBJ1-4, is EAQVTQNPRYLITVTGKKLTVTCSQNMNHEYMSWYRQDPGLGLRQIYYSMNVEVTDKGDVPEGYKVSRKEKRNFPLILESPSPNQTSLYFCASSLSMAGGRATNEKLFFGSGTQLSVL.